This T cell receptor (beta chain) stems from a study of response to subunit inactivated influenza vaccine. Study results and caveats: There was a suggestion from the authors that each seasonal influenza vaccination recruits few new T cells.

TCRdb re-derived calls from the RT-PCR reads in MiXCR, one entry per CDR3 protein. The table records under 550,000 distinct CDR3 sequences, approximately 7.3% of them present only once. The CDR3 is 14 amino acids. Unmatched junction bases numbered 6, after V lost 1 base and J lost 9 bases. From germline, CDR1 is SGHTA and CDR2 FQGNSA. As to this clonotype: Its cognate antigen is unknown.

The source was PBMCs from blood, collected around 25 months after vaccination. The chain has TRBV7-2 and TRBJ2-1; 7 bases match TRBD1. This TCR came from a man aged 45-69 years who received an inactivated influenza vaccine. The chain's CDR3 is CASSLVDRAGEQFF. CDR3 sequence (DNA): TGTGCCAGCAGCTTAGTAGACAGGGCTGGTGAGCAGTTCTTC.